Listed below are T cell receptor beta chains from one sample, sequenced in a study of technical replicates of blood from a few donors. TCRdb's copy holds only in-frame clones and misses some; the assay was immunoSEQ multiplex PCR. The sample has roughly 93,000 clones; about 95% are singletons. Specimen: T cells isolated from PBMCs. The source is a human donor in good health. The CDR3 runs from the conserved cysteine through the conserved F or W. The D gene is left open where the match is weak. Part of the rows lack a size; the others show once, few, many or a class for expanded clones.

TGTGCCAGCAGCTGGACTAGCGGCAATGAGCAGTTCTTC | CASSWTSGNEQFF | TRBD2 | TRBJ2-1 | TRBV7-9 | NA | 13
TGTGCCAGCAACCCGAGGGGCTCACAGGGAGAGACCCAGTACTTC | CASNPRGSQGETQYF | NA | TRBJ2-5 | TRBV9 | NA | 15
TGTGCCAGTAGTATCATGGGGGGGGAGACCCAGTACTTC | CASSIMGGETQYF | TRBD2 | TRBJ2-5 | TRBV19 | NA | 13
TGCAGCGCAGCCGGGACAGGGGGGAGCAATGAGCAGTTCTTC | CSAAGTGGSNEQFF | TRBD1 | TRBJ2-1 | TRBV29-1 | NA | 14
TGTGCCAGCAGCTCGGGACAGCCTGGCTATGGCTACACCTTC | CASSSGQPGYGYTF | TRBD1 | TRBJ1-2 | TRBV28 | once | 14
TGTGCCAGCAGTTGGGACAGGGGAAATCAGCCCCAGCATTTT | CASSWDRGNQPQHF | TRBD1 | TRBJ1-5 | TRBV6-5 | NA | 14
TGTGCCAGCAGTGGGGGGCATCAGCCCCAGCATTTT | CASSGGHQPQHF | NA | TRBJ1-5 | TRBV2 | NA | 12
TGTGCCAGCAGCGGAGGGAGGGCCAACGAGCAGTACTTC | CASSGGRANEQYF | TRBD2 | TRBJ2-7 | TRBV5-4 | NA | 13
TGTGCCTCGACCGGGACAGGGGGTAACGAGCAGTACTTC | CASTGTGGNEQYF | TRBD1 | TRBJ2-7 | TRBV28 | NA | 13
TGTGCCAGCAGCTTGGACCCCCTACTAGCGGGCCCGGAGCAGTACTTC | CASSLDPLLAGPEQYF | TRBD2 | TRBJ2-7 | TRBV5-6 | once | 16
TGTGCCAGCAGCTTCCGGACAGTCGAGCAGTACTTC | CASSFRTVEQYF | NA | TRBJ2-7 | TRBV7-9 | NA | 12
TGTGCCAGCAGTGATCGGGGGGCAGGCAGCAATCAGCCCCAGCATTTT | CASSDRGAGSNQPQHF | NA | TRBJ1-5 | TRBV2 | NA | 16
TGTGCCAGCACCCGTGGGGGGGCGGGTTCCTACGAGCAGTACTTC | CASTRGGAGSYEQYF | NA | TRBJ2-7 | TRBV11-3 | NA | 15
TGTGCCAGTAGTAAAAACTACAGGGGCGACGAGCAGTACTTC | CASSKNYRGDEQYF | TRBD1 | TRBJ2-7 | TRBV19 | NA | 14
TGCGCCAGCAGCGACAGGGGGAACACCGGGGAGCTGTTTTTT | CASSDRGNTGELFF | TRBD1 | TRBJ2-2 | TRBV4-1 | medium-sized | 14
TGCGCCAGCAGCCCTAGCGTCGGTTTTTCGGCCGATACGCAGTATTTT | CASSPSVGFSADTQYF | NA | TRBJ2-3 | TRBV4-1 | NA | 16
TGTGCCAGCAGCTTAGGGACTAGCGGCATAGAGACCCAGTACTTC | CASSLGTSGIETQYF | TRBD2 | TRBJ2-5 | TRBV7-9 | NA | 15
TGCAGCGGTGGACAGGGGGCTTACGAGCAGTACTTC | CSGGQGAYEQYF | TRBD1 | TRBJ2-7 | TRBV29-1 | NA | 12
TGTGCCAGCAGCACCCCCGGGACAGAACTATTGAATGAGCAGTTCTTC | CASSTPGTELLNEQFF | TRBD1 | TRBJ2-1 | TRBV9 | NA | 16
TGCGCCAGCAGCCAATCCCCCGGGGTGAATAATTCACCCCTCCACTTT | CASSQSPGVNNSPLHF | NA | TRBJ1-6 | TRBV4-1 | NA | 16
TGTGCCAGCAGCACCGGGGACAGGGTTTATGGCTACACCTTC | CASSTGDRVYGYTF | TRBD1 | TRBJ1-2 | TRBV6-1 | NA | 14
TGCAGCGTATATCCAGGGAACACTGAAGCTTTCTTT | CSVYPGNTEAFF | NA | TRBJ1-1 | TRBV29-1 | NA | 12
TGTGCCAGTAGTTCGTCGGGACAGGGCTACGAGCAGTACTTC | CASSSSGQGYEQYF | TRBD1 | TRBJ2-7 | TRBV19 | NA | 14
TGTGCCAGCAGCTTAGCCGGGACAGGGAGAACCAATGAGCAGTTCTTC | CASSLAGTGRTNEQFF | TRBD1 | TRBJ2-1 | TRBV11-2 | NA | 16
TGTGCCAGCAGCTTAGGGGCCCAGACCCAGTACTTC | CASSLGAQTQYF | NA | TRBJ2-5 | TRBV7-8 | NA | 12
TGTGCCAGCAGCTCTTCCGGGACAGCCTATGGCTACACCTTC | CASSSSGTAYGYTF | TRBD1 | TRBJ1-2 | TRBV7-9 | NA | 14
TGTGCCAGCAGCTTAGAACGGACAGGGGGAGGACAGCCCCAGCATTTT | CASSLERTGGGQPQHF | TRBD1 | TRBJ1-5 | TRBV7-2 | NA | 16
TGTGCCTGGAGTACCGGCAGTCAAACTAATGGCTACACCTTC | CAWSTGSQTNGYTF | NA | TRBJ1-2 | TRBV30 | NA | 14
TGTGCCAGCAGCTTGGTAGGGGGAGGGCCGACAGATACGCAGTATTTT | CASSLVGGGPTDTQYF | NA | TRBJ2-3 | TRBV5-4 | NA | 16
TGTGCCAGCAGCATCAGACAGGAGCTGAACTATGGCTACACCTTC | CASSIRQELNYGYTF | NA | TRBJ1-2 | TRBV27 | NA | 15
TGCGCCAGCAGCGAACGTTCCGGGACAGGGCGTCACGAGCAGTACTTC | CASSERSGTGRHEQYF | TRBD1 | TRBJ2-7 | TRBV5-1 | once | 16
TGTGCCAGCAGCTTGGACCAAGGGAGCTACAATGAGCAGTTCTTC | CASSLDQGSYNEQFF | NA | TRBJ2-1 | TRBV11-2 | NA | 15
TGCGCCAGCAGCTTGGTAGTAAGACAGGGCTACGAGCAGTACTTC | CASSLVVRQGYEQYF | TRBD1 | TRBJ2-7 | TRBV5-1 | NA | 15